These 10 T cell receptor beta chains came from one sample sequenced in a study of blood T cell repertoires in COVID-19. Repertoires were generated with immunoSEQ multiplex PCR, while TCRdb's copy carries only in-frame clones and drops some. The data hold around 400,000 clones, with about 90% observed a single time. The sample taken for sequencing was PBMCs or T cells enriched from blood (not recorded which). Source of these receptors: a woman between 25 and 40 years old who had recovered from COVID-19.

The chain has TRBV29-1 and TRBJ1-3, with 8 bases lining up with TRBD1. CDR3 length equals 13 residues. The germline gives CDR1 SQVTM, CDR2 ANQGSEA. V was pared by 4 bases and J by 6 bases, with 5 bases of the junction left unmatched. CDR3 sequence reads: CSVGPDRENTIYF. As DNA, the CDR3 is TGCAGCGTTGGCCCGGACAGGGAAAACACCATATATTTT.

This clone is a singleton in its sample. The chain employs TRBV15 and TRBJ2-1, with TRBD2 identical over 11 bases. Germline assignment: CDR1 LNHNV and CDR2 YYDKDF (reference sequence). The CDR3 is 17 residues long. The ends lost 0 bases at V and 3 bases at J; junction bases unmatched: 4. The CDR3 reads CATSRDLSGRDYNEQFF. As DNA, the CDR3 is TGTGCCACCAGCAGAGATCTTAGCGGGAGGGACTACAATGAGCAGTTCTTC.

The genes are TRBV27 and TRBJ1-2; D is uncertain. V lost 7 bases and J 7 bases, leaving 19 bases between the germline ends. The CDR3 totals 14 residues. CDR1 is MNHEY and CDR2 is SMNVEV in the germline V gene (reference sequence). The CDR3 is CASTSRVLVGGYTF. The CDR3 DNA reads TGTGCCAGCACCTCCCGGGTCCTAGTGGGTGGCTACACCTTC.

This sequence joins TRBV11-2 and TRBJ1-1; D gene unclear. Looked up from germline, CDR1 is SGHAT and CDR2 is FQNNGV. Trimming removed 2 bases from V and 0 bases from J, with 10 bases in between. The CDR3 length is 15 residues. CDR3 region: CASSLLVRLNTEAFF. In nucleotides, the CDR3 is TGTGCCAGCAGCTTATTGGTCAGGTTGAACACTGAAGCTTTCTTT.

This sequence joins TRBV5-1 and TRBJ2-5; 7 bases fit TRBD2. The CDR3 is made up of 16 amino acids. CDR1 is SGHRS and CDR2 is YFSETQ in the germline V gene. Trimming cost V 3 bases and J 1 base; bases outside gene matches: 9. The CDR3: CASSSQARGGQETQYF. CDR3 nucleotides: TGCGCCAGCAGCTCCCAAGCCCGCGGGGGCCAAGAGACCCAGTACTTC.

This chain uses TRBV28 with TRBJ2-7; maybe TRBD2 (5 bases). V dropped 4 bases and J dropped 3 bases, with 16 bases sitting between them. In germline, CDR1 is MDHEN, CDR2 SYDVKM. The CDR3 spans 15 residues. The CDR3 reads CASSYWASQDYEQYF. As DNA, the CDR3 is TGTGCCAGCAGTTATTGGGCTAGCCAAGACTACGAGCAGTACTTC.

V gene TRBV7-9 combines with J gene TRBJ1-4, with 9 bases identical to TRBD1. Germline CDR1 is SEHNR and CDR2 is FQNEAQ (reference sequence). The trim removed 6 bases at V and 8 bases at J, leaving 4 bases unmatched. CDR3 size: 13 residues. CDR3 DNA sequence: TGTGCCAGCAGGACAGGGGGGGAAGAAAAACTGTTTTTT. Its protein is CASRTGGEEKLFF.

The J gene is TRBJ1-1, the V gene TRBV29-1; 9 bases are shared with TRBD1. The CDR3 is made up of 13 amino acids. After removal of 7 bases from V and 4 bases from J, the junction contained 7 bases not matched to a gene. CDR1 is SQVTM, CDR2 ANQGSEA, per germline. The CDR3 sequence is CSAGQGLGTEAFF. The CDR3 region has the DNA TGCAGCGCGGGACAGGGATTGGGCACTGAAGCTTTCTTT.

In regard to this clone: Other DNA sequences in the sample encode the same CDR3. V usage is TRBV5-1 and J usage is TRBJ2-3; 15 bases fit TRBD2. V trimming: 3 bases; J trimming: 0 bases; junction bases outside the gene matches: 5. Germline-derived CDR1 and CDR2 are SGHRS and YFSETQ. The CDR3 totals 18 residues. CDR3 sequence reads: CASSSGLAGGTSTDTQYF. CDR3 DNA: TGCGCCAGCAGCTCGGGACTAGCGGGGGGCACTAGCACAGATACGCAGTATTTT.

V usage is TRBV27 and J usage is TRBJ1-4, with D possibly TRBD1 on 6 matching bases. This CDR3 region has 14 residues. CDR1 and CDR2 from the germline V gene are MNHEY and SMNVEV (reference sequence). V was trimmed by 5 bases and J by 8 bases, leaving 15 bases between them. CDR3: CASSRRGAGEKLFF. As DNA, the CDR3 is TGTGCCAGCAGTCGTCGGGGGGCAGGAGAAAAACTGTTTTTT.